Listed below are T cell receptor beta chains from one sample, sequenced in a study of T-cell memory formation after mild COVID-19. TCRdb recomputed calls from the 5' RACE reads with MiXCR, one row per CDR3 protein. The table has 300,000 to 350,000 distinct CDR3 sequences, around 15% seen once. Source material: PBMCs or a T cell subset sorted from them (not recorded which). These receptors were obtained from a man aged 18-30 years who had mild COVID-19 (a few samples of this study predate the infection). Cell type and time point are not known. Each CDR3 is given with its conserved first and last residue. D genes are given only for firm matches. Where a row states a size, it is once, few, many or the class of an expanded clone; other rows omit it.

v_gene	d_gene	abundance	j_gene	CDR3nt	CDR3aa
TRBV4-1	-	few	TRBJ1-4	TGCGCCAGCAGCCAAGGCGTCGGCAATGAAAAACTGTTTTTT	CASSQGVGNEKLFF
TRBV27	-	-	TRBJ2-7	TGTGCCAGCAGGCCCGCCCACCAGTTCTCCTACGAGCAGTACTTC	CASRPAHQFSYEQYF
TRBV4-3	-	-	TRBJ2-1	TGCGCCAGCAGCCAAGTAGGCACAGACAATGAGCAGTTCTTC	CASSQVGTDNEQFF
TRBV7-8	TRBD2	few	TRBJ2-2	TGTGCCAGCAGCCCCCCTAGCGGGGTTAGTTCCGGGGAGCTGTTTTTT	CASSPPSGVSSGELFF
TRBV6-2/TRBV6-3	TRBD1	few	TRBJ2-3	TGTGCCAGCAGTTATGCGGGGACAGGAGATACGCAGTATTTT	CASSYAGTGDTQYF
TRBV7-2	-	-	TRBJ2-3	TGTGCCAGCAGCTTAGCGGTCGACTCTAGTTGGGCCACGCAGTATTTT	CASSLAVDSSWATQYF
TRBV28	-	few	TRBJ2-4	TGTGCCAGCAGTTTTGTGTCTAGCCTTGTAGGAAACATTCAGTACTTC	CASSFVSSLVGNIQYF
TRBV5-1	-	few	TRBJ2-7	TGCGCCAGCAGCTTGGATTTTCAGGGACGCGACGAGCAGTACTTC	CASSLDFQGRDEQYF
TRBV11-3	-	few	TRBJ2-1	TGTGCCAGCAGCTTAAGTATTTACAATGAGCAGTTCTTC	CASSLSIYNEQFF
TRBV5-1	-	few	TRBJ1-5	TGCGCCAGCAGCTTGGTCGCAGGGGTGGGCCAGCCCCAGCATTTT	CASSLVAGVGQPQHF
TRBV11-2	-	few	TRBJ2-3	TGTGCCAGCAGTCACCCGCGTCCGGGGAGGTCTACGCAGTATTTT	CASSHPRPGRSTQYF
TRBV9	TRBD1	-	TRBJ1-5	TGTGCCAGCAGCGAGGGACAGCCTAATCAGCCCCAGCATTTT	CASSEGQPNQPQHF
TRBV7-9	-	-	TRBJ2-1	TGTGCCAGCAGCTTAGGAGGCGGCAAGGGCTACAATGAGCAGTTCTTC	CASSLGGGKGYNEQFF
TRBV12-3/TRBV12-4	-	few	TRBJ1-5	TGTGCCAGCAGTCCTCAGGACGGCCAGTGGCCCCAGCATTTT	CASSPQDGQWPQHF
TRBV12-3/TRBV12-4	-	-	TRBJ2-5	TGTGCCAGCAGCGACCGGGACCTTAAAGAGACCCAGTACTTC	CASSDRDLKETQYF
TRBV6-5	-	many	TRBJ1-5	TGTGCCAGCAGCCGCGGCAGCAATCAGCCCCAGCATTTT	CASSRGSNQPQHF
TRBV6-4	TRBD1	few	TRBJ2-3	TGTGCCAGCAGTGAGGAGACAGGGGGCCCAGATACGCAGTATTTT	CASSEETGGPDTQYF
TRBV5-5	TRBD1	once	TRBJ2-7	TGTGCCAGCAGCACAGCCTCCGGGACAGGGAACTACGAGCAGTACTTC	CASSTASGTGNYEQYF
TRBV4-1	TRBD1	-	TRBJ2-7	TGCGCCAGCAGAGCACCGGGACAGGGTCTCGAGCAGTACTTC	CASRAPGQGLEQYF
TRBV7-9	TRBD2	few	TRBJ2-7	TGTGCCAGCAGCCGTAGCGGGGGTGGATACGAGCAGTACTTC	CASSRSGGGYEQYF
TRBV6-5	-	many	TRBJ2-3	TGTGCCAGCAGTGCCTCCAGGAGGACGCAGTATTTT	CASSASRRTQYF
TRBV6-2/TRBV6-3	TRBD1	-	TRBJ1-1	TGTGCCAGCAGTTACCGGTGGCGGCAGGGGGACACTGAAGCTTTCTTT	CASSYRWRQGDTEAFF
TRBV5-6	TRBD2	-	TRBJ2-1	TGTGCCAGCAGCCTGTTTGGCGGGGGGGCCAATGAGCAGTTCTTC	CASSLFGGGANEQFF
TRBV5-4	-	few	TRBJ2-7	TGTGCCAGCAGCTTAACGACCGCCCGGGGCTTCTACGAGCAGTACTTC	CASSLTTARGFYEQYF
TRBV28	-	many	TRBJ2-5	TGTGCCAGCAGTTTATTGCACGAGACCCAGTACTTC	CASSLLHETQYF
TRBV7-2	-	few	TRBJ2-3	TGTGCCAGCAGCTCCCTGGCGGGGTACCGCACAGATACGCAGTATTTT	CASSSLAGYRTDTQYF
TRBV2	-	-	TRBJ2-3	TGTGCCAGCAGAGAGTCTGTCACAGATACGCAGTATTTT	CASRESVTDTQYF
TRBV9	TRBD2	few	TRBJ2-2	TGTGCCAGCAGCGGACTAGCTGGCGGGGAGCTGTTTTTT	CASSGLAGGELFF
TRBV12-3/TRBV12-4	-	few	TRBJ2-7	TGTGCCAGCAGTTACGGGACTTCGAGCTCCTACGAGCAGTACTTC	CASSYGTSSSYEQYF